This T cell receptor beta chain was captured in a study of blood T cell repertoires in COVID-19. In germline, CDR1 is MNHEY, CDR2 SVGAGI. The trim removed 7 bases at V and 4 bases at J, leaving 8 bases unmatched. CDR3 length equals 15 residues. As originally analysed: Amplification of reference gene primers was used by the study to estimate nucleated cell counts. Clones were read by immunoSEQ multiplex PCR, and TCRdb kept only the in-frame ones, dropping some. D and trimming come from the DNA, and the V and J calls and clone size come from that table. Of some 80,000 clones in the sample, more than 75% are singletons; the top ten hold roughly a fifth.

This sequence was found in a human donor in a cohort sampled during active COVID-19. The source material was peripheral blood. The chain is built from TRBV6-5 and TRBJ2-1, with 9 bases lining up with TRBD2. CDR3 region: CASTLSGSKYNEQFF. Here the CDR3 DNA reads TGTGCCAGCACCCTTAGCGGGAGCAAATACAATGAGCAGTTCTTC.